The 28 T cell receptor beta chains given below trace back to one sample, sequenced in a study of CD8+CD57+ T cells in acquired aplastic anemia. Genomic DNA constituted the template upon which TCR beta VDJ and CDR3 profiling was performed. TCRdb re-called the reads with MiXCR, one entry per CDR3 protein. The sample includes around 400,000 distinct CDR3 sequences, 65% to 75% of them seen just once. Sample: sorted CD4+, CD8+, or CD8+CD57+ T cells (not recorded which) from PBMCs. These receptors were taken from a human donor in good health, serving as a control.

The genes are TRBV5-1 and TRBJ1-3; D is possibly TRBD1 (6 bases). The CDR3 sequence is 16 residues long. Germline V gene data show CDR1 as SGHRS and CDR2 as YFSETQ. The ends were cut back, 4 bases at V and 0 bases at J, with 14 bases in the middle. The CDR3 nucleotides read TGCGCCAGCAGCCCTGGACAGACCTTCTCTGGAAACACCATATATTTT. This codes for CASSPGQTFSGNTIYF.

In nucleotides, the CDR3 is TGTGCCACATCAGAGGAGAGGGAAGCTTTCTTT. Its protein is CATSEEREAFF. This chain links TRBV19 with TRBJ1-1, with D uncertain. The CDR3 loop spans 11 amino acids. The V end was cut by 10 bases, the J end by 8 bases, with 14 bases between. Looked up from germline, CDR1 is LNHDA and CDR2 is SQIVND (reference sequence).

The chain is built from TRBV19 and TRBJ1-2; the D is unclear. CDR3 size: 14 residues. Germline V lookup: CDR1 LNHDA, CDR2 SQIVND (reference sequence). V lost 9 bases, J lost 2 bases, and 16 bases lay in between. CDR3 amino acids: CASSFGSSNYGYTF. In DNA form, the CDR3 reads TGTGCCAGCAGTTTCGGCAGTAGCAACTATGGCTACACCTTC.

The chain carries TRBV5-4 and TRBJ2-7; D not certain. This CDR3 has 12 amino acids. Trimming stripped 4 bases from V and 5 bases from J, with 10 bases between. Per the germline V gene, CDR1 is SGHNT and CDR2 is YYREEE (reference sequence). CDR3 in amino acids: CASSRDTHEQYF. The CDR3 DNA reads as TGTGCCAGCAGCAGGGATACGCACGAGCAGTACTTC.

The V gene is TRBV7-2, the J gene TRBJ1-5, with 7 bases lining up with TRBD1. TRBJ1-4 explains the end of the DNA better; the J call may be wrong. The CDR3 sequence is 16 residues long. CDR1 is SGHTA and CDR2 is FQGNSA in the germline V gene. Written as DNA, the CDR3 is TGTGCCAGCAGCTTTGCACAGGGGAGGGGGCATGAAAAACTGTTTTTT. This encodes CASSFAQGRGHEKLFF.

This clonotype was detected many times. This chain connects TRBV6-2 or TRBV6-3 to TRBJ1-1, with no clear D. The germline gives CDR1 MNHEY, CDR2 SVGEGT. This CDR3 has 14 amino acids. Trimming removed 2 bases at V and 3 bases at J, with 10 bases between. DNA of the CDR3: TGTGCCAGCAGTTACCGTGACACCTACACTGAAGCTTTCTTT. Encoded protein: CASSYRDTYTEAFF.

The CDR3 here is CASSEGGRGFHEQYF. CDR3 bases: TGCGCCAGCAGCGAAGGGGGCAGGGGGTTTCACGAGCAGTACTTC. This rearrangement joins TRBV4-3 to TRBJ2-7, with TRBD1 matching 7 bases. This CDR3 has 15 residues. V lost 5 bases to trimming and J lost 5 bases; unmatched junction nucleotides: 12. CDR1 is LGHNA, CDR2 YSLEER, per germline.

The V gene is TRBV2, the J gene TRBJ2-5; tentative D call: TRBD1 (6 bases). CDR3 size: 13 residues. Germline loops: CDR1 SNHLY, CDR2 FYNNEI. V lost 4 bases and J lost 9, with 15 bases in between. CDR3 sequence: CASSVCYREPQYF. Written as DNA, the CDR3 is TGTGCCAGCAGTGTCTGCTACAGGGAGCCCCAGTACTTC.

This chain connects TRBV7-2 to TRBJ1-5; tentatively, D is TRBD1 (6 bases). V was trimmed by 2 bases and J by 13 bases, leaving 9 bases between them. The CDR3 has 11 residues. The germline gives CDR1 SGHTA, CDR2 FQGNSA. The CDR3 here is CASSLQQGQHF. The CDR3 DNA sequence: TGTGCCAGCAGCTTACAACAGGGTCAGCATTTT.

The chain carries TRBV9 and TRBJ2-1; either TRBD1 or TRBD2 may fit D (5 bases each). The CDR3 spans 14 residues. The V gene's germline CDR1 is SGDLS and CDR2 YYNGEE. V gave up 4 bases and J gave up 2 bases, with 10 bases separating them. DNA of the CDR3: TGTGCCAGCAGCCATGGGGGAGCCTACAATGAGCAGTTCTTC. Protein sequence: CASSHGGAYNEQFF.

This chain connects TRBV5-1 to TRBJ1-2; no reliable D call. CDR1 is SGHRS, CDR2 YFSETQ, per germline. V was cut by 6 bases and J by 6 bases, with 18 bases left in between. This CDR3 contains 14 residues. In DNA form, the CDR3 reads TGCGCCAGCACCGGGGAGGAAGAGACCCATGGCTACACCTTC. Translation: CASTGEEETHGYTF.

As concerns this clonotype: Since no conserved phenylalanine or tryptophan closes the CDR3, a read error is the likely cause. The DNA is omitted, as the CDR3 cannot be located on it reliably, and the CDR3 follows TCRdb's listing. This rearrangement joins TRBV7-2 to TRBJ1-3; TRBD1 reflects the table's D call only, with no check against the DNA. Germline lookup yields CDR1 SGHTA and CDR2 FQGNSA. The CDR3 is 11 amino acids in total, end residues counted. The CDR3 reads CASSLAGGTGT.

The chain links TRBV13 to TRBJ2-7, with D tentatively TRBD1 (6 bases). Germline V CDR1 and CDR2: PRHDT, FYEKMQ (reference sequence). V shed 6 bases and J shed 2 bases, with 11 bases lying between them. This CDR3 comprises 13 residues. CDR3 sequence reads: CASSRSGAYEQYF. In nucleotides, the CDR3 is TGTGCCAGCAGTCGTTCAGGGGCCTACGAGCAGTACTTC.

The chain links TRBV4-3 to TRBJ2-3, with D tentatively TRBD1 (7 bases). Trimming took off 6 bases at V and 3 bases at J, with 16 bases between the two ends. CDR1 is LGHNA, CDR2 YSLEER, per germline. This CDR3 is 15 amino acids long. CDR3 amino acids: CASRRQGLITDTQYF. Here the CDR3 DNA reads TGCGCCAGCAGACGACAGGGACTTATAACAGATACGCAGTATTTT.

About this clonotype: One junction end disagrees with the germline gene, perhaps due to a read error. The V call is TRBV9, the J call TRBJ1-6; a weak D match, TRBD1 (6 bases). Germline CDR1 and CDR2: SGDLS and YYNGEE. CDR3 length equals 14 residues. The CDR3 loop reads CASSVGTQQGSSNF. The CDR3 region has the DNA TGTGCCAGCAGCGTAGGGACCCAACAGGGATCTAGCAACTTT.

This clonotype was found once. The gene calls are TRBV2 and TRBJ2-1; 8 nucleotides agree with TRBD2. The junction had 5 bases not matched to a gene; V was cut back by 5 bases and J by 8 bases. The CDR3 runs to 13 residues. Per the germline V gene, CDR1 is SNHLY and CDR2 is FYNNEI. The CDR3 loop is CASSSAGGDEQFF. The CDR3 region has the DNA TGTGCCAGCAGTTCTGCGGGGGGAGATGAGCAGTTCTTC.

This clonotype has at least ten counts. CDR3 nucleotide sequence: TGTGCCACCAGCAGAGATAGGGCAGATACGCAGTATTTT. This codes for CATSRDRADTQYF. The rearrangement uses TRBV15 and TRBJ2-3; D remains ambiguous. V dropped 0 bases and J dropped 4 bases, with 5 bases sitting between them. The CDR3 covers 13 residues. Germline V gene lookup returns CDR1 LNHNV and CDR2 YYDKDF (reference sequence).

This clonotype was seen once. The chain has TRBV9 and TRBJ2-5; unclear D gene. Per the germline V gene, CDR1 is SGDLS and CDR2 is YYNGEE. V was pared by 4 bases and J by 2 bases, with 12 bases between. CDR3 length: 14 residues. DNA of the CDR3: TGTGCCAGCAGCCCAGGAGTTTTGCAAGAGACCCAGTACTTC. Translating it yields CASSPGVLQETQYF.

Concerning this clonotype itself: The CDR3 carries no conserved terminal phenylalanine or tryptophan, so it likely arises from a read error. The DNA is left out, because the CDR3 cannot be placed on it with certainty; the CDR3 is given as TCRdb lists it. The chain employs TRBV9 and TRBJ2-7. CDR1 and CDR2 (germline): SGDLS, YYNGEE. The CDR3 extends over 11 residues, inclusive of both ends. CDR3 in amino acids: CASSALDSTNY.

This clonotype was seen a few times. The V and J genes are TRBV7-9 and TRBJ2-5; the D gene could be TRBD1 or TRBD2 (6 bases each). This CDR3 spans 17 amino acids. Trimming removed 1 base from V and 3 bases from J, with 18 bases in between. Germline assignment: CDR1 SEHNR and CDR2 FQNEAQ (reference sequence). CDR3 sequence: CASSLGAGAGGEETQYF. The CDR3 nucleotides read TGTGCCAGCAGCTTAGGCGCAGGGGCCGGGGGCGAAGAGACCCAGTACTTC.

About this clonotype: Given the absence of the conserved phenylalanine or tryptophan at the CDR3 end, a read error is likely. It is unclear where the CDR3 begins or ends on the DNA, so no DNA is shown, and the CDR3 is as TCRdb lists it. This chain connects TRBV2 to TRBJ1-6. Germline V gives CDR1 SNHLY, CDR2 FYNNEI. The CDR3 numbers 15 amino acids, ends counted. CDR3: CAISDGQYANAQFHV.

CDR3 protein: CASSRSGGVAGQYF. The CDR3 nucleotides read TGTGCCAGCAGTCGTAGCGGGGGGGTCGCCGGGCAGTACTTC. This rearrangement joins TRBV7-2 to TRBJ2-7, with 11 bases aligning to TRBD2. CDR1 and CDR2 from the germline V gene are SGHTA and FQGNSA. The CDR3 loop spans 14 amino acids. The V segment lost 6 bases and the J segment 9 bases; nucleotides outside the gene matches: 10.

Points on this clonotype: A read error may produce the germline difference seen at one junction end. The chain employs TRBV7-2 and TRBJ1-3; D unclear. Per the germline V gene, CDR1 is SGHTA and CDR2 is FQGNSA. CDR3 length: 13 residues. CDR3 bases: TGTGCCAGCTTGACTAAGTCTGGAAACACCCTATATTTC. This sequence encodes CASLTKSGNTLYF.

There are a few counts of this clonotype. V and J are TRBV6-1 and TRBJ2-2, with unresolved D. Per the germline V gene, CDR1 is MNHNS and CDR2 is SASEGT. This CDR3 spans 15 amino acids. The germline V and J ends were trimmed by 3 bases and 6 bases, with 14 bases remaining between them. The CDR3 is CASSDGQELAGELFF. The CDR3 DNA reads TGTGCCAGCAGTGATGGGCAGGAGCTGGCCGGGGAGCTGTTTTTT.

The chain links TRBV5-1 to TRBJ1-2; D unresolved. Trimming left V 3 bases short and J 6 bases short, with 15 bases between. Germline V CDR1 and CDR2: SGHRS, YFSETQ. This CDR3 is built from 14 residues. The CDR3 bases are TGCGCCAGCAGCTCTGGTAGGGAAACACATGGCTACACCTTC. Translated, it gives CASSSGRETHGYTF. Looking up the rest from reference TRBV5-1 and TRBJ1-2 gives the full variable domain: KAGVTQTPRYLIKTRGQQVTLSCSPISGHRSVSWYQQTPGQGLQFLFEYFSETQRNKGNFPGRFSGRQFSNSRSEMNVSTLELGDSALYLCASSSGRETHGYTFGSGTRLTVV.

This clonotype turned up a few times. The chain joins TRBV2 to TRBJ2-7, with D possibly matching TRBD1 (6 bases). The CDR3 runs to 14 residues. In germline, CDR1 is SNHLY, CDR2 FYNNEI. The V and J ends lost 6 bases and 2 bases respectively, with 14 bases between them. The CDR3 spells CASREEDSTYEQYF. The DNA of the CDR3 is TGTGCCAGCAGGGAGGAGGACAGCACCTACGAGCAGTACTTC.

This rearrangement joins TRBV7-7 to TRBJ1-1; D may be TRBD1 (5 bases). The length of the CDR3 is 13 residues. Germline V gene lookup returns CDR1 SSHAT and CDR2 FNYEAQ (reference sequence). The germline V and J ends were trimmed by 3 bases and 4 bases, with 9 bases remaining between them. CDR3 residues: CASSLGVGTEAFF. Written as DNA, the CDR3 is TGTGCCAGCAGCTTGGGGGTGGGCACTGAAGCTTTCTTT. Looking up the rest from reference TRBV7-7 and TRBJ1-1 gives the full variable domain: GAGVSQSPRYKVTKRGQDVTLRCDPISSHATLYWYQQALGQGPEFLTYFNYEAQPDKSGLPSDRFSAERPEGSISTLTIQRTEQRDSAMYRCASSLGVGTEAFFGQGTRLTVV.

The chain links TRBV7-9 to TRBJ1-2, with unresolved D. The CDR3 extends over 15 amino acids. From germline, CDR1 is SEHNR and CDR2 FQNEAQ (reference sequence). Trimming shortened V by 3 bases and J by 12 bases, and 23 bases separated the two germline ends. The CDR3 sequence is CASSLEVVINPVHTF. In DNA form, the CDR3 reads TGTGCCAGCAGCTTGGAGGTGGTAATAAACCCTGTCCACACCTTC.